The 10 T cell receptor beta chains listed next were all sequenced from one sample in a study of CD8 T cells in ankylosing spondylitis (dated by TCRdb to about 2017). The protocol used for the library was 5' RACE. The reads were generated on an Illumina HiSeq 2500. The public reads were run again by TCRdb, first through fastp at Q25 and then through MiXCR, and only productive beta chains were kept. Rows are unified per CDR3 protein, each entry keeping the most common DNA and genes. This sample gives 100,000 to 150,000 distinct CDR3 sequences in total; roughly 15% of them show up just once. About 2.7% of the sample comes from the top ten. Sequenced input: blood, either unsorted or a sorted T cell fraction (not recorded which). These TCRs come from a female donor with ankylosing spondylitis or in good health (not recorded which).

This clonotype has just a few counts. The V gene is TRBV19, the J gene TRBJ2-7; D gene unclear. Germline V gene sequence: CDR1 LNHDA, CDR2 SQIVND (reference sequence). This CDR3 is 14 amino acids long. Trimming stripped 4 bases from V and 0 bases from J, with 10 bases between. The CDR3 DNA follows: TGTGCCAGTAGTACCGATCCCAACTCCTACGAGCAGTACTTC. This sequence encodes CASSTDPNSYEQYF.

This chain joins TRBV12-3 or TRBV12-4 and TRBJ2-2, with 10 nucleotides matching TRBD2. CDR3 length: 14 amino acids. V lost 7 bases and J lost 3; bases outside the gene matches: 2. The CDR3: CASNLAGDTGELFF. The CDR3 nucleotides read TGTGCCAGCAATCTAGCGGGAGACACCGGGGAGCTGTTTTTT.

This clonotype was found many times. J is TRBJ2-5 and V is TRBV27; TRBD2 matches 9 bases. V shed 6 bases and J 5 bases; nucleotides not matched to a gene: 7. CDR1 is MNHEY, CDR2 SMNVEV, per germline (reference sequence). There are 14 residues in the CDR3. The CDR3 bases are TGTGCCAGCAGCCTAACGGCGGGAGGGGAGACCCAGTACTTC. Protein: CASSLTAGGETQYF.

The genes are TRBV6-5 and TRBJ2-2; TRBD2 might be the D (6 bases). Germline lookup yields CDR1 MNHEY and CDR2 SVGAGI. CDR3 length equals 16 residues. Trimming took 4 bases from V and 5 from J, leaving 17 bases between them. The CDR3: CASSSHNPSGTGELFF. The CDR3 coding sequence is TGTGCCAGCAGTTCTCATAATCCCAGCGGGACCGGGGAGCTGTTTTTT.

As to this clonotype: Being one base from a much bigger clone, this may be a read error. The chain recombines TRBV28 with TRBJ1-1, with D possibly matching TRBD1 (6 bases). The CDR3 covers 12 residues. Germline CDR1 is MDHEN and CDR2 is SYDVKM. The DNA for the CDR3 is TGTGCCAGCACAACAGGGAGCACTGAAGCTTCCTTT. Amino acid sequence: CASTTGSTEASF.

This clonotype was seen repeatedly, ten times or more. The rearrangement joins TRBV12-3 or TRBV12-4 to TRBJ2-7; a possible D gene is TRBD2 (5 bases). The CDR3 consists of 13 residues. Trimming pared 6 bases from V and 9 bases from J, leaving 18 bases between. CDR3 coding DNA: TGTGCCAGCAGCCCCAATGAGGGCCAATCGCAGTACTTC. Translation: CASSPNEGQSQYF.

This clonotype was picked up a small number of times. This chain links TRBV20-1 with TRBJ1-3; TRBD1 might be the D (5 bases). Germline values: CDR1 DFQATT, CDR2 SNEGSKA (reference sequence). The CDR3 is 14 residues long. The V and J ends lost 6 bases and 2 bases respectively, with 14 bases between them. In nucleotides, the CDR3 is TGCAGTGCCATTCAGGGAGGAACTGGAAACACCATATATTTT. This codes for CSAIQGGTGNTIYF.

This sequence joins TRBV29-1 and TRBJ2-7; possibly TRBD1 for D (5 bases). The CDR3 covers 11 residues. Germline V gene sequence: CDR1 SQVTM, CDR2 ANQGSEA. The ends were cut back, 6 bases at V and 5 bases at J, with 11 bases in the middle. The CDR3 loop reads CSVMSGHEQYF. CDR3 DNA sequence: TGCAGCGTCATGTCAGGGCACGAGCAGTACTTC.

This clonotype was observed at least ten times. J is TRBJ1-5 and V is TRBV10-3; TRBD1 aligns across 9 bases. The germline CDR1 and CDR2 sequences are ENHRY and SYGVKD. The CDR3 totals 15 residues. The junction had 4 bases not matched to a gene; V was cut back by 7 bases and J by 0 bases. Written as DNA, the CDR3 is TGTGCCATCAAACGGACAGGGGATAGCAATCAGCCCCAGCATTTT. Its protein product is CAIKRTGDSNQPQHF.

This clonotype occurred many times. The J gene is TRBJ1-4, the V gene TRBV29-1; D may be TRBD1 (5 bases). The CDR3 covers 15 residues. Trimming removed 0 bases from V and 7 bases from J, with 15 bases in between. The germline gives CDR1 SQVTM, CDR2 ANQGSEA. The DNA for the CDR3 is TGCAGCGTTGAAGATCAGGGCAGCACAGGTGAAAAACTGTTTTTT. The encoded protein is CSVEDQGSTGEKLFF.